This T cell receptor beta chain was captured by sequencing in a study of beta chain features in type 1 diabetes. The overall study: What patients shared with healthy donors was a similar profile of age, gender and cell yields.

Expressed TCRB transcripts were sequenced because the entire RNA isolate underwent reverse transcription. Generated by immunoSEQ multiplex PCR, the TCRdb table keeps only in-frame clones and is missing some. Of about 370,000 clones in the sample, roughly 16% were seen once. Sequenced sample: naive CD4+ T cells from blood. This TCR came from a woman under 30 in good health.

The CDR3 loop is CSALDAYEQYF. The CDR3 nucleotides read TGCAGTGCTCTAGACGCCTACGAGCAGTACTTC. The chain carries TRBV20-1 and TRBJ2-7; D not resolved. Germline V gene data show CDR1 as DFQATT and CDR2 as SNEGSKA (reference sequence). The CDR3 sequence is 11 residues long. The V gene lost 5 bases and the J gene lost 2 bases, with 7 bases spanning the gap.